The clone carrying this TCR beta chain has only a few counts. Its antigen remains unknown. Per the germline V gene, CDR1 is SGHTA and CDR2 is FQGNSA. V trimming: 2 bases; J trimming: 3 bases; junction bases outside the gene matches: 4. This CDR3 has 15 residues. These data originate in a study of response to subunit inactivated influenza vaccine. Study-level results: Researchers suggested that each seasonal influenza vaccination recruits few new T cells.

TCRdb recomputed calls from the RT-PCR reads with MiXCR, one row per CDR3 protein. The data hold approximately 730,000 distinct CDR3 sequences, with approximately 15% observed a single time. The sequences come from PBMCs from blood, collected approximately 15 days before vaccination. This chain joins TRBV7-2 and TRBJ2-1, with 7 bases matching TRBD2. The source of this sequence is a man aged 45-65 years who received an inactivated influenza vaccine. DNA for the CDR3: TGTGCCAGCAGCTTATTAGCGGGCCTCTACAATGAGCAGTTCTTC. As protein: CASSLLAGLYNEQFF.